This is a list of T cell receptor beta chains from one sample in a study of T-cell reconstitution after alpha-beta-depleted transplantation in children. Each CDR3 protein is one row after TCRdb ran MiXCR on the PCR reads. The sample shows approximately 190,000 distinct CDR3 sequences, roughly 8.3% of them seen only once. Sequencing used PBMCs, mostly from graft donor cells, obtained 360 days after TCRalphabeta/CD19-depleted stem cell transplant. Receptors were obtained from a male patient aged 2-10 years who had a stem cell transplant for acute myeloid leukemia, so the T cells may come from the graft donor. The CDR3 runs from the conserved cysteine through the conserved F or W. D genes are given only for firm matches. Size is omitted from some rows. Given values are once, few, many or a class for expanded clones.

J	V	size	D	CDR3	DNA
TRBJ1-2	TRBV10-3	few	-	CAISSGGARYGYTF	TGTGCCATCAGCTCGGGGGGGGCGAGGTATGGCTACACCTTC
TRBJ2-5	TRBV7-6	-	-	CASSSGAVQETQYF	TGTGCCAGCAGCTCCGGGGCGGTTCAAGAGACCCAGTACTTC
TRBJ2-2	TRBV4-3	few	-	CASMVAEGGNTGELFF	TGCGCCAGCATGGTAGCGGAGGGAGGCAACACCGGGGAGCTGTTTTTT
TRBJ2-1	TRBV4-2	many	TRBD2	CASSQNSGSGEQFF	TGTGCCAGCAGCCAAAATAGCGGGAGCGGTGAGCAGTTCTTC
TRBJ2-7	TRBV29-1	few	-	CSVRGHEQYF	TGCAGCGTACGGGGGCACGAGCAGTACTTC
TRBJ2-3	TRBV20-1	few	-	CSAPRAGAADTQYF	TGCAGTGCCCCCCGGGCAGGGGCGGCAGATACGCAGTATTTT
TRBJ2-4	TRBV5-5	many	TRBD1	CASSLAGTGLAKNIQYF	TGTGCCAGCAGCTTGGCCGGGACAGGCTTAGCCAAAAACATTCAGTACTTC
TRBJ2-7	TRBV2	few	TRBD1	CASLGGSNEQYF	TGTGCCAGCTTAGGGGGCTCCAACGAGCAGTACTTC
TRBJ2-1	TRBV12-3/TRBV12-4	few	-	CASSFASSASSYNEQFF	TGTGCCAGCAGTTTCGCGAGTAGCGCTAGCTCCTACAATGAGCAGTTCTTC
TRBJ2-5	TRBV12-3/TRBV12-4	many	-	CASRRGYQETQYF	TGTGCCAGCAGGAGGGGGTACCAAGAGACCCAGTACTTC
TRBJ2-3	TRBV24-1	-	TRBD2	CATSDTSGRTDTQYF	TGTGCCACCAGTGACACTAGCGGCCGCACAGATACGCAGTATTTT
TRBJ1-2	TRBV7-9	few	-	CASSFYLGANYGYTF	TGTGCCAGCAGCTTCTACCTGGGCGCTAACTATGGCTACACCTTC
TRBJ1-1	TRBV27	-	-	CASSSRDPNTEAFF	TGTGCCAGCAGTTCCAGGGACCCGAACACTGAAGCTTTCTTT
TRBJ2-3	TRBV5-1	few	-	CASSFSRDSDTQYF	TGCGCCAGCAGCTTTTCCCGGGATTCAGATACGCAGTATTTT
TRBJ2-1	TRBV20-1	many	-	CSTPRTPKYNEQFF	TGCAGTACACCCCGAACTCCGAAATACAATGAGCAGTTCTTC
TRBJ2-1	TRBV5-1	-	TRBD2	CASSLGVTGLAGVEDYNEQFF	TGCGCCAGCAGCTTGGGGGTGACGGGACTAGCGGGAGTGGAAGACTACAATGAGCAGTTCTTC
TRBJ1-1	TRBV10-3	many	TRBD1	CAISRQGRTEAFF	TGTGCCATCAGCCGACAGGGGCGGACTGAAGCTTTCTTT
TRBJ2-5	TRBV7-8	-	-	CASSYRAQETQYF	TGTGCCAGCAGTTACAGGGCACAAGAGACCCAGTACTTC
TRBJ1-3	TRBV5-1	-	-	CASSLGKGNTIYF	TGCGCCAGCAGCTTGGGGAAGGGAAACACCATATATTTT
TRBJ2-2	TRBV12-3/TRBV12-4	few	-	CASSFSSYDGELFF	TGTGCCAGCAGTTTTTCTAGCTATGACGGGGAGCTGTTTTTT
TRBJ2-5	TRBV7-8	few	-	CASSRSWGLQETQYF	TGTGCCAGCAGCCGCTCTTGGGGGTTACAAGAGACCCAGTACTTC
TRBJ2-7	TRBV12-3/TRBV12-4	few	-	CASTLTGEAYEQYF	TGTGCCAGCACGCTCACAGGGGAGGCGTACGAGCAGTACTTC
TRBJ1-5	TRBV29-1	many	-	CSVGQENQPQHF	TGCAGCGTTGGACAGGAAAATCAGCCCCAGCATTTT
TRBJ1-5	TRBV7-2	-	-	CASSLVGGPDQPQHF	TGTGCCAGCAGCTTAGTAGGGGGGCCTGATCAGCCCCAGCATTTT
TRBJ2-7	TRBV19	-	TRBD1	CASSMDRGHYEQYF	TGTGCCAGTAGCATGGACAGGGGGCACTACGAGCAGTACTTC
TRBJ2-4	TRBV7-9	few	TRBD2	CASSTRLAGGYKNIQYF	TGTGCCAGCAGCACTCGACTAGCGGGAGGGTATAAAAACATTCAGTACTTC
TRBJ2-1	TRBV20-1	-	-	CSARRVGVSYNEQFF	TGCAGTGCTAGGAGGGTGGGAGTCTCCTACAATGAGCAGTTCTTC
TRBJ2-7	TRBV4-3	-	-	CASSLRQSRGEQYF	TGCGCCAGCAGCCTAAGACAGTCCAGAGGAGAGCAGTACTTC
TRBJ1-3	TRBV4-1	-	-	CASSQVAGAGNTIYF	TGCGCCAGCAGCCAAGTGGCAGGCGCTGGAAACACCATATATTTT
TRBJ2-7	TRBV11-2	-	-	CASSLDPRARRWGYEQYF	TGTGCCAGCAGCTTAGACCCCCGGGCGCGCCGGTGGGGTTACGAGCAGTACTTC
TRBJ2-2	TRBV12-3/TRBV12-4	few	-	CASNHFGPIPHTGELFF	TGTGCCAGCAACCACTTCGGACCGATACCCCACACCGGGGAGCTGTTTTTT
TRBJ1-5	TRBV6-2/TRBV6-3	many	-	CASSYRGGTNQPQHF	TGTGCCAGCAGTTACCGAGGCGGGACAAATCAGCCCCAGCATTTT
TRBJ2-1	TRBV5-1	many	TRBD1	CASRGQGGNEQFF	TGCGCCAGCAGAGGACAGGGAGGCAATGAGCAGTTCTTC
TRBJ2-4	TRBV13	few	TRBD2	CASSSLSSGVSWIAKNIQYF	TGTGCCAGCAGCTCCCTCTCTAGCGGGGTGAGTTGGATAGCCAAAAACATTCAGTACTTC
TRBJ2-7	TRBV6-5	-	TRBD2	CASSFLAGGGYEQYF	TGTGCCAGCAGTTTTCTAGCGGGAGGGGGGTACGAGCAGTACTTC
TRBJ1-3	TRBV20-1	few	-	CSARGGVSGNTIYF	TGCAGTGCTAGAGGAGGCGTCTCTGGAAACACCATATATTTT
TRBJ2-3	TRBV5-8	-	-	CASSFDGPTDTQYF	TGTGCCAGCAGCTTCGACGGACCCACAGATACGCAGTATTTT
TRBJ2-5	TRBV20-1	few	-	CSADGTLQETQYF	TGCAGTGCAGACGGGACTCTCCAAGAGACCCAGTACTTC
TRBJ2-7	TRBV7-2	few	TRBD2	CASSVVLAGGREQYF	TGTGCCAGCAGCGTTGTCCTAGCGGGAGGGCGTGAGCAGTACTTC
TRBJ2-5	TRBV5-1	many	TRBD1	CASSPTGEETQYF	TGCGCCAGCAGCCCGACAGGGGAAGAGACCCAGTACTTC
TRBJ2-2	TRBV12-3/TRBV12-4	many	-	CASTSKQGNTGELFF	TGTGCCAGCACATCCAAACAGGGGAACACCGGGGAGCTGTTTTTT
TRBJ2-1	TRBV11-2	-	TRBD2	CASSLLAGGHYEQFF	TGTGCCAGCAGCTTACTAGCGGGGGGGCACTATGAGCAGTTCTTC
TRBJ1-6	TRBV11-2	few	-	CASSLGGIASPLHF	TGTGCCAGCAGCTTAGGCGGTATAGCTTCACCCCTCCACTTT